A single sample gave rise to the 5 T cell receptor beta chains below, sequenced in a study of blood T cell repertoires in COVID-19. Data came from immunoSEQ multiplex PCR; TCRdb stores just in-frame clones and leaves some out. The sample has roughly 390,000 clones; less than 85% are singletons. The specimen was peripheral blood. These receptors originate from a young woman with acute or convalescent COVID-19.

This rearrangement joins TRBV19 to TRBJ1-1; D gene ambiguous. This CDR3 region has 12 residues. Germline CDR1 LNHDA, CDR2 SQIVND (reference sequence). V was cut by 7 bases and J by 2 bases, with 8 bases left in between. The CDR3 DNA is TGTGCCAGTAAAACAATAAACACTGAAGCTTTCTTT. It yields the protein CASKTINTEAFF.

This rearrangement joins TRBV14 to TRBJ2-7; TRBD2 is a possible D gene (6 bases). The CDR3 has 15 residues. The ends were cut back, 1 base at V and 3 bases at J, with 13 bases in the middle. Germline CDR1 and CDR2: SGHDN and FVKESK. The CDR3 loop reads CASSQGQGGFYEQYF. In nucleotides, the CDR3 is TGTGCCAGCAGCCAAGGGCAGGGAGGTTTCTACGAGCAGTACTTC.

In regard to this clone: The sample contains more than one DNA sequence encoding this CDR3. The chain links TRBV6-5 to TRBJ2-7, with TRBD1 matching 7 bases. The V and J ends lost 5 bases and 2 bases, in that order; junction bases with no gene match: 3. CDR1 and CDR2 (germline): MNHEY, SVGAGI. The CDR3 is 13 amino acids. CDR3 protein: CASSRDSTYEQYF. The CDR3 DNA reads TGTGCCAGCAGTCGGGACAGCACCTACGAGCAGTACTTC.

This clone appeared a few times. The gene calls are TRBV27 and TRBJ1-3; D unresolved. The germline gives CDR1 MNHEY, CDR2 SMNVEV (reference sequence). V was cut by 4 bases and J by 4 bases, with 2 bases left in between. The CDR3 contains 11 residues. CDR3 sequence reads: CASSSGNTIYF. CDR3 DNA: TGTGCCAGCAGTTCAGGAAACACCATATATTTT.

This clone is a singleton in its sample. The chain carries TRBV28 and TRBJ2-7; no clear D gene. This CDR3 comprises 13 residues. V gave up 1 base and J gave up 7 bases, with 11 bases separating them. CDR1 and CDR2 from the germline V gene are MDHEN and SYDVKM. The CDR3 DNA reads TGTGCCAGCAGTTTATCAAGAGTGGAGGAGCAGTACTTC. Its protein is CASSLSRVEEQYF.